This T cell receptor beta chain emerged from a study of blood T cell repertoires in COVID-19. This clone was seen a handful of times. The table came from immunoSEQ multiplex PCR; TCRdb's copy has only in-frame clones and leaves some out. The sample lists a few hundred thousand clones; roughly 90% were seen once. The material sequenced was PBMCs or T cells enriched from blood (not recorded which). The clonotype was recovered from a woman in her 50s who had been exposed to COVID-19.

CDR3 amino acids: CASSPLTINEQFF. The DNA of the CDR3 is TGTGCCAGCTCACCTCTGACAATCAATGAGCAGTTCTTC. This sequence joins TRBV18 and TRBJ2-1; D is ambiguous. Germline CDR1 reads KGHSH; CDR2 reads LQKENI. CDR3 size: 13 residues. V gave up 3 bases and J gave up 6 bases, with 9 bases separating them.